This entry concerns a single T cell receptor beta chain. The data derive from a study of quantifying T cell responses using KT2 cells. Study-level background: TCR alpha and beta constant-region primers primed reverse transcription of RNA.

The CDR3 is 14 residues long. V was trimmed by 4 bases and J by 3 bases, leaving 10 bases between them. Per the germline V gene, CDR1 is SGHDN and CDR2 is FVKESK. The cDNA 3' end received a ligated oligonucleotide with a UMI. First-round PCR used about 4 cycles and beta primers RC1.1 and RC1.2 covering TRBC1 and TRBC2. Each CDR3 protein is one row after TCRdb ran MiXCR on the UMI-ligation and nested PCR reads. This sample carries some 43,000 distinct CDR3 sequences, approximately 17% of them seen once, and the ten largest clones take 40% to 45%. KT2 cells were mixed with fixed PBMC numbers at varying ratios.

The sample was PBMCs spiked with cells of the T cell clone KT2. This TCR was recovered from a human donor. This chain uses TRBV14 with TRBJ1-3; D might be TRBD1 (5 bases). For the CDR3, the DNA is TGTGCCAGCAGCCGCGGGGGAAATGGAAACACCATATATTTT. Translated, it gives CASSRGGNGNTIYF. Complete variable domain (other parts from reference TRBV14 and TRBJ1-3): EAGVTQFPSHSVIEKGQTVTLRCDPISGHDNLYWYRRVMGKEIKFLLHFVKESKQDESGMPNNRFLAERTGGTYSTLKVQPAELEDSGVYFCASSRGGNGNTIYFGEGSWLTVV.